This TCR beta chain was documented in a study of cytomegalovirus exposure and HLA in healthy donors. Study-wide results and limits: Across donors, sequencing depth was assumed by presence/absence analyses to be roughly uniform. Further analysis was carried out later, and it showed several of the most significant clusters appearing linked to common viral pathogens.

Amplification used 60 Vbeta primers and 13 Jbeta primers. Original methodology: About 11 million shared chains were among the 80 million or so unique TCR beta chains that a later analysis counted. Generated by immunoSEQ multiplex PCR, the TCRdb table keeps only in-frame clones and is missing some. V and J calls and clone size are given by that table; D and trimming were obtained from the DNA. The sample lists 130,000 to 150,000 clones; about 70% were seen once. The germline V gene encodes CDR1 MNHEY and CDR2 SVGAGI. The CDR3 runs 13 residues. The V gene lost 7 bases and the J gene lost 5 bases, with 15 bases spanning the gap. Only a few counts were recorded for this clone. Its antigen is not known.

This TCR derives from a man in his fifties or sixties in good health and CMV-seronegative. The sample comprised PBMCs. The V call is TRBV6-5, the J call TRBJ2-7, with D possibly TRBD1 on 7 matching bases. CDR3 residues: CASTGGRGNEQYF. CDR3 sequence (DNA): TGTGCCAGCACAGGGGGGAGAGGGAACGAGCAGTACTTC.